This TCR beta chain was identified during a study of Ad26.COV2.S vaccination and SARS-CoV-2 variants. Study context: Vaccine-arm donor from the placebo-controlled COV1001 Ad26.COV2.S trial. In the study, Ad26.COV2.S was injected intramuscularly once, or twice 56 days apart. General observations from the study: The study found similar non-spike TCR breadth in vaccine and placebo recipients.

Treatment noted: roughly 18 received Ad26.COV2.S at low or high dose, single or two shots; 5 received placebo; per-sample allocation not given. Following the first vaccine or placebo injection, samples were taken on day 63. This clone has more than one count but fewer than ten. Its target is not known. Germline V gene data show CDR1 as LNHDA and CDR2 as SQIVND (reference sequence). The CDR3 covers 14 residues. V gave up 4 bases and J gave up 7 bases, with 11 bases separating them. Only in-frame clones appear in the TCRdb table, and some are missing; sequencing was by immunoSEQ multiplex PCR. The sample shows 400,000 or so clones, more than 85% of them seen only once.

The sample here was peripheral blood, taken in a trial of Ad26.COV2.S vaccine versus placebo. The TCR was taken from a person between 18 and 59 years old who received the Ad26.COV2.S COVID-19 vaccine or a placebo. The gene calls are TRBV19 and TRBJ1-6, with D perhaps TRBD1 (5 bases). The CDR3 reads CASSSRAGNSPLHF. The CDR3 nucleotides are TGTGCCAGTAGTAGCCGGGCAGGGAATTCACCCCTCCACTTT. Variable domain in full (rest from reference TRBV19 and TRBJ1-6): DGGITQSPKYLFRKEGQNVTLSCEQNLNHDAMYWYRQDPGQGLRLIYYSQIVNDFQKGDIAEGYSVSREKKESFPLTVTSAQKNPTAFYLCASSSRAGNSPLHFGNGTRLTVT.